This is a list of T cell receptor beta chains from one sample in a study of blood T cell repertoires in COVID-19. Sequencing used immunoSEQ multiplex PCR; TCRdb keeps in-frame clones, though not all of them. Here the sample spans a few hundred thousand clones, roughly four fifths being singletons. Sequences were obtained from peripheral blood. These receptors were obtained from a woman of 80 years or more with COVID-19, enrolled during active disease. CDR3s include the opening cysteine and the closing phenylalanine or tryptophan. A D gene is named only where the DNA matches it firmly. Size is stated for part of the rows, as once, few or many counts, or as a class when the clone is expanded.

D gene | clone size | J gene | V gene | CDR3 DNA | CDR3 protein
TRBD1 | NA | TRBJ1-2 | TRBV11-2 | TGTGCCAGCAGCTTTACAGGGGGCTCTTGGGATGGCTACACCTTC | CASSFTGGSWDGYTF
TRBD1 | few | TRBJ1-2 | TRBV28 | TGTGCCAGCAGTCCGGGACAGGACCGATTGAGGACCTTC | CASSPGQDRLRTF
NA | NA | TRBJ1-1 | TRBV4-1 | TGCGCCAGCAGCCAAGATACCAGGGCTTTCTTT | CASSQDTRAFF
NA | NA | TRBJ2-1 | TRBV6-5 | TGTGCCATCGTAGGGGTGAGCTCCTACAATGAGCAGTTCTTC | CAIVGVSSYNEQFF
TRBD1 | NA | TRBJ1-4 | TRBV29-1 | TGCAGCGTTGTCGACAGGGCCAATGAAAAACTGTTTTTT | CSVVDRANEKLFF
NA | NA | TRBJ2-3 | TRBV28 | TGTGCCAGCTGCGTTCGCACAGATACGCAGTATTTT | CASCVRTDTQYF
NA | few | TRBJ1-2 | TRBV12-3/TRBV12-4 | TGTGCCAGCAGTGCTCACGGGATCTATGGCTACACCTTC | CASSAHGIYGYTF
NA | NA | TRBJ1-5 | TRBV12-3/TRBV12-4 | TGTGCCAGCAGTCCCCAGGGAGGACAGCCCCAGCATTTT | CASSPQGGQPQHF
TRBD2 | NA | TRBJ2-3 | TRBV4-1 | TGCGCCAGCAGCCAAGTTCCTAGCGGGGCGGGGGATACGCAGTATTTT | CASSQVPSGAGDTQYF
NA | NA | TRBJ1-2 | TRBV4-3 | TGCGCCAGCAGCCAAGATAGGGGGTATGGCTACACCTTC | CASSQDRGYGYTF
TRBD2 | NA | TRBJ2-2 | TRBV24-1 | TGTGCCACCCGGGAGGCTAGCGGGAGCCACGGGGAGCTGTTTTTT | CATREASGSHGELFF
NA | NA | TRBJ2-2 | TRBV5-1 | TGCGCCAGCAGCTTGGATGGGGGCGCGAACACCGGAGAGCTGTTTTTT | CASSLDGGANTGELFF
TRBD1 | NA | TRBJ1-1 | TRBV7-3 | TGTGCCAGCAGCGTACAGGGGGGTACTGAAGCTTTCTTT | CASSVQGGTEAFF
NA | NA | TRBJ2-7 | TRBV29-1 | TGCAGCGCCGAGGTGTTCACCGAGCAGTACTTC | CSAEVFTEQYF
NA | NA | TRBJ1-5 | TRBV6-1 | TGTGCCAGCAGTTTAAATCAGCCCCAGCATTTT | CASSLNQPQHF
NA | NA | TRBJ1-1 | TRBV6-6 | TGTGCCAGCAGTCGACAGTCCGTGCAGATGAACACTGAAGCTTTCTTT | CASSRQSVQMNTEAFF
TRBD1 | NA | TRBJ1-2 | TRBV10-3 | TGTGCCATCAGTGGGTCGGGACAGGCAGATTACAATGGCTACACCTTC | CAISGSGQADYNGYTF
NA | few | TRBJ1-5 | TRBV5-1 | TGCGCCAGCAGCTTAGACAATGCCAGCAATCAGCCCCAGCATTTT | CASSLDNASNQPQHF
TRBD1 | NA | TRBJ2-3 | TRBV29-1 | TGCAGCGTTGAAAGGAGGACAGGGGGCACAGATACGCAGTATTTT | CSVERRTGGTDTQYF
NA | few | TRBJ1-1 | TRBV3-1/TRBV3-2 | TGTGCCAGCAGCCAAGGGGCTGGGGCCCACACTGAAGCTTTCTTT | CASSQGAGAHTEAFF
TRBD2 | NA | TRBJ2-7 | TRBV7-9 | TGTGCCAGCAGCCCCCAGGCTAGCGGGAGCCACGAGCAGTACTTC | CASSPQASGSHEQYF
TRBD1 | NA | TRBJ1-3 | TRBV18 | TGTGCCAGCTCACCACCCGACAGGGCTGGAAACACCATATATTTT | CASSPPDRAGNTIYF